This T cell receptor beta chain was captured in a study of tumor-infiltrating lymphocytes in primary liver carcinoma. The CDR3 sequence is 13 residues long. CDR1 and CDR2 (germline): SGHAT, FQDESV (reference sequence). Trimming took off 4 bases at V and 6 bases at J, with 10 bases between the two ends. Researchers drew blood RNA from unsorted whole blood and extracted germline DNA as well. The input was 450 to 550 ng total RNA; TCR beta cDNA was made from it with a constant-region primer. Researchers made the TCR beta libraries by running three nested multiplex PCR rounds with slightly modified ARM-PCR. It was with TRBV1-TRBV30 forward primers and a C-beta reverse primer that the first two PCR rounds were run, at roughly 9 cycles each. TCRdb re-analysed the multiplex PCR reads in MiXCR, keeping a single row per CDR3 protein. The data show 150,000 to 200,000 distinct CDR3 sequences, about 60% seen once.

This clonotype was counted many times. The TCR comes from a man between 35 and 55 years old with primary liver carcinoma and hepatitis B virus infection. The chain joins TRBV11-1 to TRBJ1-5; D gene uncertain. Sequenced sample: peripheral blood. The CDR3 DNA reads TGTGCCAGCAGCTCCACCGGAGGTCAGCCCCAGCATTTT. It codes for CASSSTGGQPQHF. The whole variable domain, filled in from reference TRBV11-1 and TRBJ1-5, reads EAEVAQSPRYKITEKSQAVAFWCDPISGHATLYWYRQILGQGPELLVQFQDESVVDDSQLPKDRFSAERLKGVDSTLKIQPAELGDSAMYLCASSSTGGQPQHFGDGTRLSIL.